The rows below give T cell receptor beta chains drawn from one sample of a study of T cell clonotyping in hematopoietic cell transplantation. Using immunoSEQ multiplex PCR, the repertoire was profiled, and TCRdb retains in-frame clones only, with some absent. The table records about 76,000 clones, about 96% of them present only once. The specimen comprised peripheral blood mononuclear cells, sampled before stem cell transplant. These receptors came from a woman aged 45-65 years with acute myeloid leukemia. Some clones in this sample may be carry-over from other donors' samples. The CDR3 runs from the conserved cysteine through the conserved F or W. Fields, in order: V gene, clone size, D gene, J gene, CDR3 DNA, CDR3 protein. The D gene is left open where the match is weak. Not every row has a clone size; where given, it reads once, few, many or a size class.

v_gene: TRBV10-3
abundance: NA
d_gene: TRBD2
j_gene: TRBJ2-2
CDR3nt: TGTGCCATCAGTAAAAGCGGGAGTCAAGGAGGGGCCGGGGAGCTGTTTTTT
CDR3aa: CAISKSGSQGGAGELFF

v_gene: TRBV10-3
abundance: NA
d_gene: NA
j_gene: TRBJ2-1
CDR3nt: TGTGCCATCAGTGAAGTAGGCGACGGAAGCTCCTACAATGAGCAGTTCTTC
CDR3aa: CAISEVGDGSSYNEQFF

v_gene: TRBV6-6
abundance: NA
d_gene: NA
j_gene: TRBJ2-1
CDR3nt: TGTGCCAGCAGTTACTCGGGAGGGGGGCAGGGTGAGCAGTTCTTC
CDR3aa: CASSYSGGGQGEQFF

v_gene: TRBV7-6
abundance: once
d_gene: NA
j_gene: TRBJ1-1
CDR3nt: TGTGCCAGCAGCTTATTATTAGGGGAGGACACTGAAGCTTTCTTT
CDR3aa: CASSLLLGEDTEAFF

v_gene: TRBV14
abundance: NA
d_gene: TRBD2
j_gene: TRBJ2-1
CDR3nt: TGTGCCAGCAGCCAATTAATTAGCGGGAGGCTAAACAATGAGCAGTTCTTC
CDR3aa: CASSQLISGRLNNEQFF

v_gene: TRBV4-1
abundance: NA
d_gene: NA
j_gene: TRBJ2-3
CDR3nt: TGCGCCAGCAGCCAACAGGTGATTCGCACAGATACGCAGTATTTT
CDR3aa: CASSQQVIRTDTQYF

v_gene: TRBV7-2
abundance: NA
d_gene: NA
j_gene: TRBJ2-7
CDR3nt: TGTGCCAGCAGCTCCCGGTGGTTAGCGGCGACCTACGAGCAGTACTTC
CDR3aa: CASSSRWLAATYEQYF

v_gene: TRBV6-1
abundance: NA
d_gene: NA
j_gene: TRBJ1-3
CDR3nt: TGTGCCAGCAGTGAAGGGGTTGTCTCTGGAAACACCATATATTTT
CDR3aa: CASSEGVVSGNTIYF

v_gene: TRBV28
abundance: NA
d_gene: TRBD1
j_gene: TRBJ1-3
CDR3nt: TGTGCCAGCAGTTTACAGTTCGGGACAGGCTCTGGAAACACCATATATTTT
CDR3aa: CASSLQFGTGSGNTIYF

v_gene: TRBV5-4
abundance: NA
d_gene: TRBD1
j_gene: TRBJ1-1
CDR3nt: TGTGCCAGCAGCCGCGGACAGGGTAGCACTGAAGCTTTCTTT
CDR3aa: CASSRGQGSTEAFF

v_gene: TRBV6-1
abundance: NA
d_gene: TRBD1
j_gene: TRBJ1-2
CDR3nt: TGTGCCAGCATTAGGACAGGAACCAACTATGGCTACACCTTC
CDR3aa: CASIRTGTNYGYTF

v_gene: TRBV9
abundance: NA
d_gene: NA
j_gene: TRBJ1-1
CDR3nt: TGTGCCAGCAACACAGGATCGAACACTGAAGCTTTCTTT
CDR3aa: CASNTGSNTEAFF

v_gene: TRBV11-2
abundance: NA
d_gene: TRBD2
j_gene: TRBJ2-5
CDR3nt: TGTGCCAGCAGCTTTACTAGCGGGAGAACAGAGACCCAGTACTTC
CDR3aa: CASSFTSGRTETQYF

v_gene: TRBV7-2
abundance: NA
d_gene: TRBD2
j_gene: TRBJ2-7
CDR3nt: TGTGCCAGCAGCTTGAAGGTCGCGGGGGACCACTACGAGCAGTACTTC
CDR3aa: CASSLKVAGDHYEQYF

v_gene: TRBV5-1
abundance: NA
d_gene: NA
j_gene: TRBJ2-2
CDR3nt: TGCGCCAGCAGCTCGGGCGAACCCGCCGGGGAGCTGTTTTTT
CDR3aa: CASSSGEPAGELFF

v_gene: TRBV7-7
abundance: NA
d_gene: NA
j_gene: TRBJ2-7
CDR3nt: TGTGCTAGCAGCTTAGGGAGCCAGGGCGAGCAGTACTTC
CDR3aa: CASSLGSQGEQYF

v_gene: TRBV2
abundance: NA
d_gene: NA
j_gene: TRBJ2-3
CDR3nt: TGTGCCAGCGGCGGGCTGGATACGCAGTATTTT
CDR3aa: CASGGLDTQYF

v_gene: TRBV30
abundance: NA
d_gene: NA
j_gene: TRBJ2-7
CDR3nt: TGTGCCTGGAGTTCTAGCCCCTTCTACGAGCAGTACTTC
CDR3aa: CAWSSSPFYEQYF

v_gene: TRBV27
abundance: NA
d_gene: NA
j_gene: TRBJ1-1
CDR3nt: TGTGCCAGCAGTTTGAGGGGCACTGAAGCTTTCTTT
CDR3aa: CASSLRGTEAFF

v_gene: TRBV6-6
abundance: once
d_gene: TRBD1
j_gene: TRBJ2-7
CDR3nt: TGTGCCAGCAGCTCTAGTCGACAGGGGAACTACGAGCAGTACTTC
CDR3aa: CASSSSRQGNYEQYF

v_gene: TRBV19
abundance: NA
d_gene: NA
j_gene: TRBJ2-2
CDR3nt: TGTGCCAGTAGTCCCCGGGGTAACACCGGGGAGCTGTTTTTT
CDR3aa: CASSPRGNTGELFF

v_gene: TRBV15
abundance: NA
d_gene: NA
j_gene: TRBJ1-1
CDR3nt: TGTGCCACCAGCAGAGAAAGGGTAGAGAACACTGAAGCTTTCTTT
CDR3aa: CATSRERVENTEAFF

v_gene: TRBV19
abundance: NA
d_gene: NA
j_gene: TRBJ1-1
CDR3nt: TGTGCCAGTAGTATATCCCAGAGCAGATTAAACACTGAAGCTTTCTTT
CDR3aa: CASSISQSRLNTEAFF

v_gene: TRBV11-2
abundance: NA
d_gene: NA
j_gene: TRBJ2-1
CDR3nt: TGTGCCAGCAGCTTAGGGCTGAGGGCACTCCACAATGAGCAGTTCTTC
CDR3aa: CASSLGLRALHNEQFF

v_gene: TRBV5-1
abundance: NA
d_gene: NA
j_gene: TRBJ2-1
CDR3nt: TGCGCCAGCAGCGTTCGCCTAGGGGGCTACAATGAGCAGTTCTTC
CDR3aa: CASSVRLGGYNEQFF

v_gene: TRBV29-1
abundance: once
d_gene: NA
j_gene: TRBJ2-1
CDR3nt: TGCAGCTCACTTCAGGGGGGGAAAGGAGATGAGCAGTTCTTC
CDR3aa: CSSLQGGKGDEQFF